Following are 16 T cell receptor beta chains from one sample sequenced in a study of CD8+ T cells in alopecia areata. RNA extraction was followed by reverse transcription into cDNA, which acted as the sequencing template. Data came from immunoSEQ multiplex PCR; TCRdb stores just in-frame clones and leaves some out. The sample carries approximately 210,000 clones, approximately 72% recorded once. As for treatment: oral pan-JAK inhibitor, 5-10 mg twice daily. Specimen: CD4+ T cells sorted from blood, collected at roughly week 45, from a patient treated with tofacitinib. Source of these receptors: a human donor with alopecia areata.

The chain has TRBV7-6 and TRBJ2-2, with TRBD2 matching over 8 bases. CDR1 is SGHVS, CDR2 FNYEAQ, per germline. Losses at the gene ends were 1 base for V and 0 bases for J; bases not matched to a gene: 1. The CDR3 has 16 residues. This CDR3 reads CASSLGGLANTGELFF. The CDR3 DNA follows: TGTGCCAGCAGCTTAGGGGGACTAGCGAACACCGGGGAGCTGTTTTTT.

CDR3 in DNA: TGCAGCGTTTCCCGGGGTAGCAATCAGCCCCAGCATTTT. This gives the protein CSVSRGSNQPQHF. The chain has TRBV29-1 and TRBJ1-5; the D is unclear. CDR1 is SQVTM, CDR2 ANQGSEA, per germline. This CDR3 comprises 13 residues. V shed 5 bases and J shed 0 bases, with 8 bases lying between them.

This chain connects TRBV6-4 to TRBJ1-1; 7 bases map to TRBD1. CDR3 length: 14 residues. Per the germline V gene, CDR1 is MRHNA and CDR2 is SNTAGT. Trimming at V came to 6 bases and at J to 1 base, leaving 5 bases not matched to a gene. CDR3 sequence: CASRRTGKNTEAFF. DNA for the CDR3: TGTGCCAGCAGACGGACAGGAAAGAACACTGAAGCTTTCTTT.

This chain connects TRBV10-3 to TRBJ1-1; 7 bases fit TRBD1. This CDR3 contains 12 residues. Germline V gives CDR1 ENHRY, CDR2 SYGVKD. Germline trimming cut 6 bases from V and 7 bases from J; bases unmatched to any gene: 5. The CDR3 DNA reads TGTGCCATCAGAGACAGGGCTAGTGAAGCTTTCTTT. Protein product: CAIRDRASEAFF.

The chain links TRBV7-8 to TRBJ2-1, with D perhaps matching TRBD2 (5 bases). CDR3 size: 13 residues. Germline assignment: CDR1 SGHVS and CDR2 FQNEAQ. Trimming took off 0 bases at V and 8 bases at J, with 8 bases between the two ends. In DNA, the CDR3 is TGTGCCAGCAGCTTAGCGAGGGTGGATGAGCAGTTCTTC. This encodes CASSLARVDEQFF. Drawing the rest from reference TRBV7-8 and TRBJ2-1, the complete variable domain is GAGVSQSPRYKVAKRGQDVALRCDPISGHVSLFWYQQALGQGPEFLTYFQNEAQLDKSGLPSDRFFAERPEGSVSTLKIQRTQQEDSAVYLCASSLARVDEQFFGPGTRLTVL.

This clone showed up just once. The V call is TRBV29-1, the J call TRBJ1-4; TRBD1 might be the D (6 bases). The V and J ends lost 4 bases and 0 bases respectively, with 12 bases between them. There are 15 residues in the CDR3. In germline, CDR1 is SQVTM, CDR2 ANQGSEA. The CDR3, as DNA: TGCAGCGTTGGTGGGGGCACGGCAACTAATGAAAAACTGTTTTTT. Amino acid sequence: CSVGGGTATNEKLFF.

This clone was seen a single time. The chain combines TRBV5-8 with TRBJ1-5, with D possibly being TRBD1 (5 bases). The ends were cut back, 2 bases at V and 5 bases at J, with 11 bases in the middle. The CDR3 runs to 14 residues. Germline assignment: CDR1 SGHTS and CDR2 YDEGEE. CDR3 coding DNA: TGTGCCAGCAGCTTTCGACAGAGAGATCAGCCCCAGCATTTT. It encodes CASSFRQRDQPQHF.

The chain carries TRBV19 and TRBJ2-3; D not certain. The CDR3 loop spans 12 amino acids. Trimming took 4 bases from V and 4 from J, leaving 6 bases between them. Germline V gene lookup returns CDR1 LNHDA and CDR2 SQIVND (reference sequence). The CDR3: CASSRGADTQYF. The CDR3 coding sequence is TGTGCCAGTAGTAGGGGTGCAGATACGCAGTATTTT. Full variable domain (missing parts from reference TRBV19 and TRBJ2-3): DGGITQSPKYLFRKEGQNVTLSCEQNLNHDAMYWYRQDPGQGLRLIYYSQIVNDFQKGDIAEGYSVSREKKESFPLTVTSAQKNPTAFYLCASSRGADTQYFGPGTRLTVL.

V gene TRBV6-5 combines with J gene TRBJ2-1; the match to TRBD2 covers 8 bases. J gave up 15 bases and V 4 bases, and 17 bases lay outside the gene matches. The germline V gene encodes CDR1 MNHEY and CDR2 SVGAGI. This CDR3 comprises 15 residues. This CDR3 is CASSSPGLGIGGTFF. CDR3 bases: TGTGCCAGCAGTTCACCGGGACTAGGGATTGGTGGCACGTTCTTC.

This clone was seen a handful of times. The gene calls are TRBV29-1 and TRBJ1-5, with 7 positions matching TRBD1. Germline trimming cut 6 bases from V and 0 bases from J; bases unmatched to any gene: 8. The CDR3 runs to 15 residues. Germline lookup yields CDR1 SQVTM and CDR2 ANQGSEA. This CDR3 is CSVRDSLDSNQPQHF. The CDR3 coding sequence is TGCAGCGTCCGGGACAGCCTGGATAGCAATCAGCCCCAGCATTTT.

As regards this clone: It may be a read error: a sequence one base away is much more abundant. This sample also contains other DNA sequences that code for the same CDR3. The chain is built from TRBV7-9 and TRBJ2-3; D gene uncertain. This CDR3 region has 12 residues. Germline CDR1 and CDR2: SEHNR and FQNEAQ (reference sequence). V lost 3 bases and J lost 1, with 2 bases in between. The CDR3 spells CASSLGTDTQYF. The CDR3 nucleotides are TGTGCCAGCAGCTTGGGCACAGATACGCAGTATTTT. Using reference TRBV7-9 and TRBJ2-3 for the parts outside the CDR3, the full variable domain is DTGVSQNPRHKITKRGQNVTFRCDPISEHNRLYWYRQTLGQGPEFLTYFQNEAQLEKSRLLSDRFSAERPKGSFSTLEIQRTEQGDSAMYLCASSLGTDTQYFGPGTRLTVL.

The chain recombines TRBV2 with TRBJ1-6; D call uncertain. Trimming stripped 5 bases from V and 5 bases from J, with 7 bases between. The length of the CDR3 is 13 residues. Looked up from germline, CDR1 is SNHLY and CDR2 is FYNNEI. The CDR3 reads CASSSRNNSPLHF. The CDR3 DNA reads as TGTGCCAGCAGTTCCAGAAATAATTCACCCCTCCACTTT.

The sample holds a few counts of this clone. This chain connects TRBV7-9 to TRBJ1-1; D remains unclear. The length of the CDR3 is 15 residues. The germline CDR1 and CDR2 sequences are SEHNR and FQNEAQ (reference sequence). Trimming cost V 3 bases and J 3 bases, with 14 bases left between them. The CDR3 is CASSFFGLSDTEAFF. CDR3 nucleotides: TGTGCCAGCAGCTTTTTCGGCCTATCTGACACTGAAGCTTTCTTT.

In DNA, the CDR3 is TGCGCCAGCAGCTTGAAAGGACAGGGGTACGAGCAGTACTTC. It encodes CASSLKGQGYEQYF. This chain links TRBV5-1 with TRBJ2-7; 9 positions match TRBD1. With V trimmed by 1 base and J by 4 bases, 3 bases remained unmatched. The CDR3 is 14 amino acids. Germline V CDR1 and CDR2: SGHRS, YFSETQ.

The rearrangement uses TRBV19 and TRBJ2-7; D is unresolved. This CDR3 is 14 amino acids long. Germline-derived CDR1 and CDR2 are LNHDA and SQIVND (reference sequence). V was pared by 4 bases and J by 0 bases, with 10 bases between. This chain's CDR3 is CASSKNLLSYEQYF. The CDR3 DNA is TGTGCCAGTAGTAAGAATCTCCTCTCCTACGAGCAGTACTTC. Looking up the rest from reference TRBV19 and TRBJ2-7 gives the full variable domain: DGGITQSPKYLFRKEGQNVTLSCEQNLNHDAMYWYRQDPGQGLRLIYYSQIVNDFQKGDIAEGYSVSREKKESFPLTVTSAQKNPTAFYLCASSKNLLSYEQYFGPGTRLTVT.

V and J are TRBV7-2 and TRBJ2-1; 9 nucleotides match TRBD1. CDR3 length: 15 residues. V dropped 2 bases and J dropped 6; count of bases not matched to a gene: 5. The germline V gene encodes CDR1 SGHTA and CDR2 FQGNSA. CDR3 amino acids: CASSLSRQGVNEQFF. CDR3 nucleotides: TGTGCCAGCAGCTTATCAAGACAGGGGGTCAATGAGCAGTTCTTC.